This TCR beta chain came from a study of T cell repertoires in cytomegalovirus infection. Study context: Public TCR beta signatures were indicative of both CMV infection and a matching HLA type.

Study-wide results and limits: Individuals carrying CMV plus the relevant HLA were identified by cumulative frequency of public TCR beta families.

A note on this clonotype: Its antigen is unknown.

TCRdb reanalysed the reads using MiXCR and keeps one entry per CDR3 protein. Of roughly 130,000 distinct CDR3 sequences listed, approximately 8.8% are singletons. V lost 6 bases and J 8 bases, leaving 20 bases between the germline ends. This CDR3 has 15 amino acids. Germline assignment: CDR1 MDHEN and CDR2 SYDVKM. This sequence originates from a human donor in good health (CMV status not recorded). Some clones in this sample may be carry-over from other donors' samples. J is TRBJ2-1 and V is TRBV28; D not resolved. Source material: PBMCs. CDR3 amino acids: CASSPTNPYPDEQFF. In DNA, the CDR3 is TGTGCCAGCAGCCCTACTAACCCGTACCCGGATGAGCAGTTCTTC.